This TCR beta chain was sequenced for a study of graft-versus-host responses after intestinal transplantation. About the study: Induction with anti-thymocyte globulin, then tacrolimus and steroids for about 3 years, was given to all recipients.

As concerns this clone: Its antigen is currently unknown.

Study observations and caveats: Recipient marrow harbored GvH clones, some of which surfaced first in ileum or blood. Peak levels of circulating GvH clones tracked with early post-transplant HvG declines.

This CDR3 is 12 amino acids long. The V end lost 4 bases, the J end lost 5 bases, and 7 bases lay between the germline ends. In germline, CDR1 is SGHRS, CDR2 YFSETQ. TCRdb's table, derived via immunoSEQ multiplex PCR, lists solely in-frame clones and lacks some. Of 84,000 or so clones in the sample, approximately 92% were seen once. The V gene is TRBV5-1, the J gene TRBJ2-1; no clear D gene. This clonotype was sampled from a human donor who was the organ donor for an intestinal transplant. Sequencing was performed on unstimulated CD8+ T cells sorted from spleen or lymph node cells, taken before transplant. The CDR3 DNA is TGCGCCAGCAGCCCTCTCGACAATGAGCAGTTCTTC. Encoded protein: CASSPLDNEQFF.